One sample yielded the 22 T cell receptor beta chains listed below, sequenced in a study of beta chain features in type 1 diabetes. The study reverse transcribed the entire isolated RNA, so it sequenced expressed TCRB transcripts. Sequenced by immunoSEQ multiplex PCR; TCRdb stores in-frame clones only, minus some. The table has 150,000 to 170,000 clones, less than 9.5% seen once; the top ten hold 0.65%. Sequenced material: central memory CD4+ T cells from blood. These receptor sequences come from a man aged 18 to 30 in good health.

The CDR3 DNA reads as TGCGCCAGCAGCTATCCCGGGACAAATAATGAGCAGTTCTTC. It is translated as CASSYPGTNNEQFF. This chain uses TRBV5-1 with TRBJ2-1; a weak D match, TRBD1 (6 bases). This CDR3 comprises 14 residues. Per the germline V gene, CDR1 is SGHRS and CDR2 is YFSETQ. Trimming removed 3 bases from V and 7 bases from J, with 14 bases in between.

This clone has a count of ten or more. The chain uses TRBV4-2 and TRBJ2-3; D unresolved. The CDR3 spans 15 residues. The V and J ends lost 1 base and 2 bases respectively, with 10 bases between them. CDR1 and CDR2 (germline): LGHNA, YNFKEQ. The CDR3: CASSQGALLTDTQYF. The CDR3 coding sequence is TGTGCCAGCAGCCAAGGGGCCCTGCTCACAGATACGCAGTATTTT.

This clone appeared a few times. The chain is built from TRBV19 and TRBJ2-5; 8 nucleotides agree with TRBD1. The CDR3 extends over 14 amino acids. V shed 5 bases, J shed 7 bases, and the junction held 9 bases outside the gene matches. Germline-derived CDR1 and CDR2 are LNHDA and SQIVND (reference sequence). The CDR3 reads CASSPDRGGGTQYF. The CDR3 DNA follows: TGTGCCAGTAGTCCCGACAGGGGAGGTGGGACCCAGTACTTC.

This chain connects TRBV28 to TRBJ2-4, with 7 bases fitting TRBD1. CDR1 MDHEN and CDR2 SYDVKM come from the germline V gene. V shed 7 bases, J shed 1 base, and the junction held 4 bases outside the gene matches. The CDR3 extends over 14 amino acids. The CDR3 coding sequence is TGTGCCAGCAAAATACAGGGGGCCAAAAACATTCAGTACTTC. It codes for CASKIQGAKNIQYF.

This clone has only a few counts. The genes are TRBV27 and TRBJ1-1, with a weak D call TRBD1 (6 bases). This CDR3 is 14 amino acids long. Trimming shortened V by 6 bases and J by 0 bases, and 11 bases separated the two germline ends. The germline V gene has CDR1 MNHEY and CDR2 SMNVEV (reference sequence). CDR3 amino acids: CASRLGHLNTEAFF. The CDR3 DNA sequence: TGTGCCAGCAGATTGGGACACCTGAACACTGAAGCTTTCTTT.

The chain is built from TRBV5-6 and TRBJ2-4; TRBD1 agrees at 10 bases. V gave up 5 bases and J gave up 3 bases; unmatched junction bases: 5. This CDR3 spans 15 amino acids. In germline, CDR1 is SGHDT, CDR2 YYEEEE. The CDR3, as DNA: TGTGCCAGCAGTAGACAGGGGGCCGGCAAAAACATTCAGTACTTC. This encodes CASSRQGAGKNIQYF. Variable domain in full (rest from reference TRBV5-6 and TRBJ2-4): DAGVTQSPTHLIKTRGQQVTLRCSPKSGHDTVSWYQQALGQGPQFIFQYYEEEERQRGNFPDRFSGHQFPNYSSELNVNALLLGDSALYLCASSRQGAGKNIQYFGAGTRLSVL.

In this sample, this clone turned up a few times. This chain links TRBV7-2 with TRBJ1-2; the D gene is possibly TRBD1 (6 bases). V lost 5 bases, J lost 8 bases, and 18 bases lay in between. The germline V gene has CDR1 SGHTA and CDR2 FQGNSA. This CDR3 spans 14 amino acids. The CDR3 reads CASSEAGTFRGYTF. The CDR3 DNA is TGTGCCAGCAGCGAAGCAGGGACATTTAGAGGCTACACCTTC.

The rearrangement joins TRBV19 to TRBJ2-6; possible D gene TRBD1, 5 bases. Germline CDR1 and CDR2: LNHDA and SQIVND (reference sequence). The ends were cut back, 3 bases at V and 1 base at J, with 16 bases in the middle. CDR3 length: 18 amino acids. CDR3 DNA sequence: TGTGCCAGTAGTATTTATCATCTAGGGGCGTCTGGGGCCAACGTCCTGACTTTC. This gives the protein CASSIYHLGASGANVLTF. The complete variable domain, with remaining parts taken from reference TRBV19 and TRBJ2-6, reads DGGITQSPKYLFRKEGQNVTLSCEQNLNHDAMYWYRQDPGQGLRLIYYSQIVNDFQKGDIAEGYSVSREKKESFPLTVTSAQKNPTAFYLCASSIYHLGASGANVLTFGAGSRLTVL.

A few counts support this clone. CDR3 bases: TGTGCCAGTAGTATCTTATCGGGAACCTACGAGCAGTACTTC. Translation: CASSILSGTYEQYF. V and J are TRBV19 and TRBJ2-7; D may be TRBD2 (5 bases). CDR3 length equals 14 residues. V lost 3 bases, J lost 2 bases, and 11 bases lay in between. Per germline, CDR1 LNHDA and CDR2 SQIVND (reference sequence). Full variable domain (remainder filled in from reference TRBV19 and TRBJ2-7): DGGITQSPKYLFRKEGQNVTLSCEQNLNHDAMYWYRQDPGQGLRLIYYSQIVNDFQKGDIAEGYSVSREKKESFPLTVTSAQKNPTAFYLCASSILSGTYEQYFGPGTRLTVT.

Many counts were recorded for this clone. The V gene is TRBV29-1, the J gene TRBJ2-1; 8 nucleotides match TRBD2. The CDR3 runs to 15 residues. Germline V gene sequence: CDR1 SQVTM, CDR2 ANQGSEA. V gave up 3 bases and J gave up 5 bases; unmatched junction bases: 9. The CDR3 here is CSVEGRLASHNEQFF. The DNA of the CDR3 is TGCAGCGTTGAGGGCAGACTAGCGAGCCACAATGAGCAGTTCTTC.

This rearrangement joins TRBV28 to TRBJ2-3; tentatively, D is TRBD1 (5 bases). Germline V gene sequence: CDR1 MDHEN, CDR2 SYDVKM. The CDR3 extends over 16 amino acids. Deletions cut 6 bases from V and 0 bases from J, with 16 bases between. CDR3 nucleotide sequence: TGTGCCAGCAGACCCCAGGGCGGAACTAGCACAGATACGCAGTATTTT. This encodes CASRPQGGTSTDTQYF.

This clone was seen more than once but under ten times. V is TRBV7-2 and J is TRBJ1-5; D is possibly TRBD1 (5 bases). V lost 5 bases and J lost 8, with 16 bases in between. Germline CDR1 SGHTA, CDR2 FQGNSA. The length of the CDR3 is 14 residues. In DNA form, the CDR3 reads TGTGCCAGCAGCCGCGGCAGGGCGGTTGAGCCCCAGCATTTT. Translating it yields CASSRGRAVEPQHF.

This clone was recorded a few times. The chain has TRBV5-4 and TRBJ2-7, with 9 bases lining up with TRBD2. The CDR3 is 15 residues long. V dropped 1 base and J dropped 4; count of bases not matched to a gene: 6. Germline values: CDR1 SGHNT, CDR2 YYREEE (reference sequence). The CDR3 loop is CASSLRIAGAYEQYF. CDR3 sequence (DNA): TGTGCCAGCAGCTTGAGGATAGCGGGAGCTTACGAGCAGTACTTC.

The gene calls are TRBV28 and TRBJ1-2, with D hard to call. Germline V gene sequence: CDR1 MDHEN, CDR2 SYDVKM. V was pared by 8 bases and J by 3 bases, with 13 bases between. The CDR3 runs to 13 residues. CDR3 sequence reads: CASRIGSDYGYTF. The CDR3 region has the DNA TGTGCCAGCCGGATAGGCAGCGACTATGGCTACACCTTC.

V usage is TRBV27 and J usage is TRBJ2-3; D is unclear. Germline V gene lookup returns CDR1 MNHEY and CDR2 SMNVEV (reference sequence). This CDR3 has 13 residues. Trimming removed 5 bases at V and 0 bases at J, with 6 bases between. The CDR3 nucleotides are TGTGCCAGCAGTCACTACAGCACAGATACGCAGTATTTT. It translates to CASSHYSTDTQYF.

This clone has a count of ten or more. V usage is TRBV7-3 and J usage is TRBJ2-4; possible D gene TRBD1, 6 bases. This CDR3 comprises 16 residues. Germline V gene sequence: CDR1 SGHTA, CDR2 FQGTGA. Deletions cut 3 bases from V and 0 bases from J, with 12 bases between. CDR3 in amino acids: CASSLGQGRAKNIQYF. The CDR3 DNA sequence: TGTGCCAGCAGCTTGGGGCAGGGGAGAGCCAAAAACATTCAGTACTTC.

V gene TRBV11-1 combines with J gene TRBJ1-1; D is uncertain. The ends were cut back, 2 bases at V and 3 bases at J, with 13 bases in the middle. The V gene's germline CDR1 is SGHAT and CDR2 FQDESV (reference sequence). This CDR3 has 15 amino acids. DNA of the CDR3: TGTGCCAGCAGCTTAAGTCCCGTAGCGGACACTGAAGCTTTCTTT. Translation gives CASSLSPVADTEAFF.

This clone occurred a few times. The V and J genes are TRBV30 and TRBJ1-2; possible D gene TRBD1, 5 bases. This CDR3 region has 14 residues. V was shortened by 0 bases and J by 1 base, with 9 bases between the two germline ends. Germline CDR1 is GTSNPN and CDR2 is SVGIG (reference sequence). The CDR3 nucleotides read TGTGCCTGGAGTGTCCCAGGGATTAACTATGGCTACACCTTC. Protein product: CAWSVPGINYGYTF.

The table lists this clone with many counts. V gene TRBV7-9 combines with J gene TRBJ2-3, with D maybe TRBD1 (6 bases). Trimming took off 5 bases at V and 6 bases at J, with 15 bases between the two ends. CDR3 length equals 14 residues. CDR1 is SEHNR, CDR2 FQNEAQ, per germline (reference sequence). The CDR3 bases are TGTGCCAGCAGCCGTATCCAGGGGTACGATACGCAGTATTTT. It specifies CASSRIQGYDTQYF.

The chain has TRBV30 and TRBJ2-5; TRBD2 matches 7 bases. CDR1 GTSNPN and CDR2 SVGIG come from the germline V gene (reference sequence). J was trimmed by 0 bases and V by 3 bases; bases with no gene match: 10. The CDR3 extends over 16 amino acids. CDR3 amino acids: CAWSQTNGGYQETQYF. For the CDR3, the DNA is TGTGCCTGGAGCCAAACTAACGGGGGGTACCAAGAGACCCAGTACTTC. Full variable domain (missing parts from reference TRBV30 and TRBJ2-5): SQTIHQWPATLVQPVGSPLSLECTVEGTSNPNLYWYRQAAGRGLQLLFYSVGIGQISSEVPQNLSASRPQDRQFILSSKKLLLSDSGFYLCAWSQTNGGYQETQYFGPGTRLLVL.

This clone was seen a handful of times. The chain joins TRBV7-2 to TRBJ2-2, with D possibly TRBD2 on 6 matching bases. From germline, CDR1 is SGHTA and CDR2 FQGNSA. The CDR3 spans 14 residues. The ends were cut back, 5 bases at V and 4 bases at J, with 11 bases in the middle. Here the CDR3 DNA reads TGTGCCAGCAGCCCGAGGGGAGGCACCGGGGAGCTGTTTTTT. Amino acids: CASSPRGGTGELFF.

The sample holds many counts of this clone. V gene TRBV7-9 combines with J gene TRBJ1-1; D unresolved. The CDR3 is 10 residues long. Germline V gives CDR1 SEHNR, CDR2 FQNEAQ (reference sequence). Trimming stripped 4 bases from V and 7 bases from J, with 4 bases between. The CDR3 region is CASSSNEAFF. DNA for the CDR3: TGTGCCAGCAGCTCTAATGAAGCTTTCTTT.